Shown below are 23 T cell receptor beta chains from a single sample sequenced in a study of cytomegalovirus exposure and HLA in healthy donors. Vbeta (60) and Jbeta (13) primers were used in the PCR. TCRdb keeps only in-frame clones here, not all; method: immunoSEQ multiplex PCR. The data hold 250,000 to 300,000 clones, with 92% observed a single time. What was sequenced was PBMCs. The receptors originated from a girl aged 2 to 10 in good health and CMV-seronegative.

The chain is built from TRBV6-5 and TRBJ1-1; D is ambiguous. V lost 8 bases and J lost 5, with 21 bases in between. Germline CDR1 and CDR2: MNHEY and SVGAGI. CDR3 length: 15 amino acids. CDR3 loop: CASGTTGIGATEAFF. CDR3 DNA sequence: TGTGCCAGCGGAACAACCGGGATAGGCGCAACTGAAGCTTTCTTT.

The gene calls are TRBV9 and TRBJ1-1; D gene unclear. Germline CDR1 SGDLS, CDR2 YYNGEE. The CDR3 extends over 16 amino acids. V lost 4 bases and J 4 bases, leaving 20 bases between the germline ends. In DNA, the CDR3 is TGTGCCAGCAGCCCCCGCCCTAGTTATCTGGGCACTGAAGCTTTCTTT. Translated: CASSPRPSYLGTEAFF. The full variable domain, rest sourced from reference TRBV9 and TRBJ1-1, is DSGVTQTPKHLITATGQRVTLRCSPRSGDLSVYWYQQSLDQGLQFLIQYYNGEERAKGNILERFSAQQFPDLHSELNLSSLELGDSALYFCASSPRPSYLGTEAFFGQGTRLTVV.

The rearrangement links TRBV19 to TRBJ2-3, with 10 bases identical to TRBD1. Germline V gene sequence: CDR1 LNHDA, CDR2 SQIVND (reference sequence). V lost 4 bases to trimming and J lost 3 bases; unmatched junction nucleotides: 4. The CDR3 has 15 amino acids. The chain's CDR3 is CASSTRTGGTDTQYF. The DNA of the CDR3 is TGTGCCAGTAGTACCCGGACAGGGGGTACAGATACGCAGTATTTT. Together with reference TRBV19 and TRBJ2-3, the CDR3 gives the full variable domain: DGGITQSPKYLFRKEGQNVTLSCEQNLNHDAMYWYRQDPGQGLRLIYYSQIVNDFQKGDIAEGYSVSREKKESFPLTVTSAQKNPTAFYLCASSTRTGGTDTQYFGPGTRLTVL.

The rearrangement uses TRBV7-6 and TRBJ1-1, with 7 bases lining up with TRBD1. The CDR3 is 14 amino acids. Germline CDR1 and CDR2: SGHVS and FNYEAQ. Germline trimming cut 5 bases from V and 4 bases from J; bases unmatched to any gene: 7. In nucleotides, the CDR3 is TGTGCCAGCAGCCCCCCAGGGGGGAGCACTGAAGCTTTCTTT. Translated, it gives CASSPPGGSTEAFF.

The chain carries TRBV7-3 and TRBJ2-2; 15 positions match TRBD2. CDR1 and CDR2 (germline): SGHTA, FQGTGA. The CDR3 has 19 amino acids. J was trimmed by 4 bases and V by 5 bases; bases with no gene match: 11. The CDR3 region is CASSPGLAGGRYLTGELFF. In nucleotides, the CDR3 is TGTGCCAGCAGCCCGGGACTAGCGGGGGGCCGGTATCTCACCGGGGAGCTGTTTTTT.

The CDR3 reads CASSPTGGAGYTF. In DNA, the CDR3 is TGTGCCAGTAGCCCAACAGGGGGCGCGGGCTACACCTTC. This chain uses TRBV19 with TRBJ1-2, with TRBD1 matching over 9 bases. The V segment lost 6 bases and the J segment 8 bases; nucleotides outside the gene matches: 7. Germline V lookup: CDR1 LNHDA, CDR2 SQIVND (reference sequence). CDR3 length: 13 amino acids.

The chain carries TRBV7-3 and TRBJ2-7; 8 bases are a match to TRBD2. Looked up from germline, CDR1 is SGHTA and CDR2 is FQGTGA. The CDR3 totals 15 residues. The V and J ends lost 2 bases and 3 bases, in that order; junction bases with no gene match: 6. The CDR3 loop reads CASSLERGPLYEQYF. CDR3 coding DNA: TGTGCCAGCAGCTTAGAGCGGGGGCCTCTCTACGAGCAGTACTTC.

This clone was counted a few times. CDR3 in amino acids: CASSLQGTTYNEQFF. As DNA, the CDR3 is TGTGCCAGCAGCTTACAGGGGACAACGTACAATGAGCAGTTCTTC. The rearrangement joins TRBV7-2 to TRBJ2-1; TRBD1 might be the D (6 bases). The CDR3 is made up of 15 amino acids. V gave up 2 bases and J gave up 4 bases, with 12 bases separating them. Germline loops: CDR1 SGHTA, CDR2 FQGNSA.

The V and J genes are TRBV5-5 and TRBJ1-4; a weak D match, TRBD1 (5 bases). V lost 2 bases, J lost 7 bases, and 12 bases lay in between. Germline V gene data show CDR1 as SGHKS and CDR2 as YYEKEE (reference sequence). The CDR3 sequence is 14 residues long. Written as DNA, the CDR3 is TGTGCCAGCAGCTTCGGGTCCAGGGCTGAAAAACTGTTTTTT. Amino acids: CASSFGSRAEKLFF.

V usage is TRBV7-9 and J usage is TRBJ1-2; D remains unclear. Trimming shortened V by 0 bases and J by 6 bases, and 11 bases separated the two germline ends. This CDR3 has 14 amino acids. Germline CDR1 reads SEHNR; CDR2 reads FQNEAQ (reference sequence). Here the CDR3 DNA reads TGTGCCAGCAGCTTAGCCGTGGGCAGGAATGGCTACACCTTC. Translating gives CASSLAVGRNGYTF.

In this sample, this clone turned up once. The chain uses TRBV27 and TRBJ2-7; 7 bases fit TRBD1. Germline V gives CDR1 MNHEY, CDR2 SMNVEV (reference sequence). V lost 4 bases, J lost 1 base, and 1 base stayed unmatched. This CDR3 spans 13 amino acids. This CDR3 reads CASSWGQSYEQYF. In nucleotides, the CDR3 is TGTGCCAGCAGTTGGGGACAGTCCTACGAGCAGTACTTC.

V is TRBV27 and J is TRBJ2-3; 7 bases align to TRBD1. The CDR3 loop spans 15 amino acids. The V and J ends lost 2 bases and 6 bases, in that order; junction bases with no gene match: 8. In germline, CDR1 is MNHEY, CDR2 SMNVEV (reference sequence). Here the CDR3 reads CASSLETGSWDTQYF. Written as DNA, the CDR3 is TGTGCCAGCAGTTTAGAGACAGGGAGCTGGGATACGCAGTATTTT.

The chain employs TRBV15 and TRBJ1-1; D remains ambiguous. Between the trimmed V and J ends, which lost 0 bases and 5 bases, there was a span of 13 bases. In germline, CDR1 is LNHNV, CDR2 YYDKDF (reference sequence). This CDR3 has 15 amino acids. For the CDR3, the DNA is TGTGCCACCAGCAGAGAAGCATGGGTGAGGACTGAAGCTTTCTTT. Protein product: CATSREAWVRTEAFF.

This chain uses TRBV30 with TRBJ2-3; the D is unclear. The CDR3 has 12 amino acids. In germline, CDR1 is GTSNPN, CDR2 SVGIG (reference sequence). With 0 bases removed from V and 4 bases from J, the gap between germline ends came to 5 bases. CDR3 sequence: CAWSVSSDTQYF. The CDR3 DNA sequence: TGTGCCTGGAGTGTAAGCTCAGATACGCAGTATTTT.

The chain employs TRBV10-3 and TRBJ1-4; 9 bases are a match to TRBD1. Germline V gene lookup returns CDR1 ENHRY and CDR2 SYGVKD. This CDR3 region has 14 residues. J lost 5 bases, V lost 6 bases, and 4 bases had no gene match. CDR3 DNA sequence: TGTGCCATCAGCCCCGGGACAGGGAATGAAAAACTGTTTTTT. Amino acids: CAISPGTGNEKLFF.

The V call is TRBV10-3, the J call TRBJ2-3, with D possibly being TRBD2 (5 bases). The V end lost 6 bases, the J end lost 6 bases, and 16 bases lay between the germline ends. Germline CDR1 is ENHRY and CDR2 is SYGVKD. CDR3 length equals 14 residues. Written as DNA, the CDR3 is TGTGCCATCAGGGAAGGACTGTTTTCGGATACGCAGTATTTT. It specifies CAIREGLFSDTQYF.

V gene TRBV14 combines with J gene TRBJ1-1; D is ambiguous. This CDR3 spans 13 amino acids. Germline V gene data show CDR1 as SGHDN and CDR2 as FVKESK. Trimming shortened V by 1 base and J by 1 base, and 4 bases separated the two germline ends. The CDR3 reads CASSQVRNTEAFF. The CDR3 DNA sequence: TGTGCCAGCAGCCAAGTCAGGAACACTGAAGCTTTCTTT.

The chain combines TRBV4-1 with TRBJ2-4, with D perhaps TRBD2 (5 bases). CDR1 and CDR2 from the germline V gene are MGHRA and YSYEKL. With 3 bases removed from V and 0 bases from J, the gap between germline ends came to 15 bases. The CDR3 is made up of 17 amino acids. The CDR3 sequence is CASSQTKEALAKNIQYF. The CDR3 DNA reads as TGCGCCAGCAGCCAGACCAAGGAGGCCCTAGCCAAAAACATTCAGTACTTC.

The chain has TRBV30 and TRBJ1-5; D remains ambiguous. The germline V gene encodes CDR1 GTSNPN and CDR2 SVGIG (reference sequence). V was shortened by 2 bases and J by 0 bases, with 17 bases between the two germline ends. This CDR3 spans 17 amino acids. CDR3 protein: CAWSSRPPGNSNQPQHF. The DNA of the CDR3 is TGTGCCTGGAGTTCCAGGCCCCCCGGGAATAGCAATCAGCCCCAGCATTTT.

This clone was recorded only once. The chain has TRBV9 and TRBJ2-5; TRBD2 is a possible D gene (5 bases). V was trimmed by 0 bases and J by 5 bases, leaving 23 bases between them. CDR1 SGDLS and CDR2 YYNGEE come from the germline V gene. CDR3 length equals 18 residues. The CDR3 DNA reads TGTGCCAGCAGCGTAGGGCCTCCAATAGGCTGGAGAGGGGAGACCCAGTACTTC. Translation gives CASSVGPPIGWRGETQYF.

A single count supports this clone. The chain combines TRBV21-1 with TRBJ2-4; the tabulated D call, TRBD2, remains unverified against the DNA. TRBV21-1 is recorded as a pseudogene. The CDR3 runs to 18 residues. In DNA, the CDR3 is TGTGCCAGCAGCAAACCTCTCCGGAAGAGGATAGCCAAAAACATTCAGTACTTC. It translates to CASSKPLRKRIAKNIQYF.

The CDR3 here is CASSALAGGSYEQYF. The CDR3 bases are TGTGCCAGTAGTGCACTAGCGGGAGGTAGCTACGAGCAGTACTTC. This chain uses TRBV19 with TRBJ2-7; 12 positions agree with TRBD2. The V segment lost 5 bases and the J segment 3 bases; nucleotides outside the gene matches: 5. The CDR3 has 15 amino acids. Germline values: CDR1 LNHDA, CDR2 SQIVND (reference sequence).

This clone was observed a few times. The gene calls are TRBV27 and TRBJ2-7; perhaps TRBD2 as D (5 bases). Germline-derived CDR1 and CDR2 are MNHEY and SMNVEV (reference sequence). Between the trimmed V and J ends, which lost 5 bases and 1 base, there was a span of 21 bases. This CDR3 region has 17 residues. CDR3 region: CASSPPSWRVNSYEQYF. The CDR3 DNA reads TGTGCCAGCAGTCCGCCCTCTTGGCGGGTCAATTCCTACGAGCAGTACTTC.